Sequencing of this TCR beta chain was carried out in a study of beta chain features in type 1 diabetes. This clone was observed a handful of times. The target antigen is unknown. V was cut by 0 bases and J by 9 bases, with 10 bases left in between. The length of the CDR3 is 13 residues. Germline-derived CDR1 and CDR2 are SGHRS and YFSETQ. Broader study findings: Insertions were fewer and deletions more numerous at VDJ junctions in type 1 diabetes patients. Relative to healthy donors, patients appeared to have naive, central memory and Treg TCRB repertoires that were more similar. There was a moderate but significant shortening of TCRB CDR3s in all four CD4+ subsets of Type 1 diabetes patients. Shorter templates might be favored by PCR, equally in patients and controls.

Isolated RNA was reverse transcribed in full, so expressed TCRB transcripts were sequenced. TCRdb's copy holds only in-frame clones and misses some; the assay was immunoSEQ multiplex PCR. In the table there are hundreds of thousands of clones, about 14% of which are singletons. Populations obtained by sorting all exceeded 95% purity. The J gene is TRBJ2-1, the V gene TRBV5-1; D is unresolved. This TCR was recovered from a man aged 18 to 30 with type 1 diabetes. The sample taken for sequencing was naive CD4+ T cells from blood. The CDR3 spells CASSLEPQSEQFF. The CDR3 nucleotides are TGCGCCAGCAGCTTGGAACCCCAGAGTGAGCAGTTCTTC.